These 18 T cell receptor beta chains came from one sample sequenced in a study of blood T cells in healthy people across ages. Next came a second PCR, run for roughly 6 to 11 cycles, which used a sample-barcoded 5' primer along with a J-beta primer mix. TCRdb used MiXCR to reprocess the 5' RACE reads, holding one entry per CDR3 protein. The sample yields roughly 1.9 million distinct CDR3 sequences, roughly two fifths seen once. Specimen: blood. Receptors were obtained from a human donor in good health.

The V gene is TRBV7-2, the J gene TRBJ1-1; D is unclear. This CDR3 contains 13 residues. V was clipped by 10 bases and J by 3 bases, with 15 bases between them. Germline CDR1 reads SGHTA; CDR2 reads FQGNSA. The DNA of the CDR3 is TGTGCCACCTCCCTTACAGCGGACACTGAAGCTTTCTTT. Its translation is CATSLTADTEAFF.

The chain carries TRBV7-2 and TRBJ1-2; possible D gene TRBD1, 5 bases. Trimming left V 4 bases short and J 5 bases short, with 17 bases between. Germline lookup yields CDR1 SGHTA and CDR2 FQGNSA. This CDR3 comprises 15 residues. The CDR3 is CASSSSGGMGYGYTF. The CDR3 region has the DNA TGTGCCAGCAGCTCGTCCGGGGGAATGGGGTATGGCTACACCTTC.

In the case of this clonotype: A junction end diverges from the germline sequence, so it may reflect a read error. V gene TRBV7-2 combines with J gene TRBJ2-1; D might be TRBD2 (6 bases). Germline V gives CDR1 SGHTA, CDR2 FQGNSA. The CDR3 runs to 14 residues. CDR3 sequence reads: CVSSLVAGKYEQFF. In DNA form, the CDR3 reads TGTGTCAGCAGCTTAGTGGCGGGGAAGTATGAGCAGTTCTTC. Looking up the rest from reference TRBV7-2 and TRBJ2-1 gives the full variable domain: GAGVSQSPSNKVTEKGKDVELRCDPISGHTALYWYRQSLGQGLEFLIYFQGNSAPDKSGLPSDRFSAERTGGSVSTLTIQRTQQEDSAVYLCVSSLVAGKYEQFFGPGTRLTVL.

In this sample, this clonotype turned up a few times. The rearrangement uses TRBV4-3 and TRBJ2-7, with a weak D call TRBD2 (6 bases). Germline-derived CDR1 and CDR2 are LGHNA and YSLEER. V was cut by 4 bases and J by 7 bases, with 17 bases left in between. The CDR3 totals 14 residues. CDR3 loop: CASSRDYAGREQYF. CDR3 nucleotide sequence: TGCGCCAGCAGCCGAGATTACGCGGGGAGGGAGCAGTACTTC.

This chain uses TRBV12-3 or TRBV12-4 with TRBJ2-3, with a weak D call TRBD2 (5 bases). CDR3 length: 14 residues. The V end was cut by 6 bases, the J end by 2 bases, with 12 bases between. The CDR3 DNA follows: TGTGCCAGCAGCCAGAGCGGCCACACAGATACGCAGTATTTT. The encoded protein is CASSQSGHTDTQYF.

This chain connects TRBV7-9 to TRBJ2-1; D is possibly TRBD2 (6 bases). Per germline, CDR1 SEHNR and CDR2 FQNEAQ (reference sequence). CDR3 length equals 16 residues. Trimming shortened V by 5 bases and J by 0 bases, and 14 bases separated the two germline ends. CDR3: CASSLPDGSSYNEQFF. Written as DNA, the CDR3 is TGTGCCAGCAGCCTACCGGACGGGAGCTCCTACAATGAGCAGTTCTTC. The entire variable domain, with the rest obtained from reference TRBV7-9 and TRBJ2-1, is as follows: DTGVSQNPRHKITKRGQNVTFRCDPISEHNRLYWYRQTLGQGPEFLTYFQNEAQLEKSRLLSDRFSAERPKGSFSTLEIQRTEQGDSAMYLCASSLPDGSSYNEQFFGPGTRLTVL.

The chain is built from TRBV5-6 and TRBJ1-2; unclear D gene. This CDR3 is 14 amino acids long. V was pared by 1 base and J by 6 bases, with 13 bases between. Looked up from germline, CDR1 is SGHDT and CDR2 is YYEEEE. DNA for the CDR3: TGTGCCAGCAGCTTGAACAGATTTAGGGATGGCTACACCTTC. This sequence encodes CASSLNRFRDGYTF.

V usage is TRBV12-3 or TRBV12-4 and J usage is TRBJ1-1; unclear D gene. V gave up 1 base and J gave up 3 bases, with 6 bases separating them. The length of the CDR3 is 13 residues. In DNA form, the CDR3 reads TGTGCCAGCAGTTTAGTCAGTTACACTGAAGCTTTCTTT. It codes for CASSLVSYTEAFF.

This sequence joins TRBV7-6 and TRBJ2-1, with D unclear. Deletions cut 0 bases from V and 8 bases from J, with 5 bases between. The CDR3 runs 12 residues. CDR1 SGHVS and CDR2 FNYEAQ come from the germline V gene. The CDR3 DNA follows: TGTGCCAGCAGCTTAGCTACCGATGAGCAGTTCTTC. It translates to CASSLATDEQFF.

This clonotype was seen a single time. The gene calls are TRBV6-2 or TRBV6-3 and TRBJ1-2; D perhaps matches TRBD1 (5 bases). This CDR3 spans 15 amino acids. V was trimmed by 5 bases and J by 4 bases, leaving 17 bases between them. The germline V gene encodes CDR1 MNHEY and CDR2 SVGEGT. CDR3 nucleotide sequence: TGTGCCAGCAGTCTGCAACCGGACAAGCCCTATGGCTACACCTTC. The encoded protein is CASSLQPDKPYGYTF.

CDR3 sequence (DNA): TGCAGTGCTGTCCCAAGGGAGACTGAAGCTTTCTTT. Its translation: CSAVPRETEAFF. V is TRBV20-1 and J is TRBJ1-1; no firm D call. V gave up 5 bases and J gave up 5 bases, with 12 bases separating them. In germline, CDR1 is DFQATT, CDR2 SNEGSKA (reference sequence). The CDR3 runs to 12 residues.

The chain carries TRBV10-3 and TRBJ1-1; perhaps TRBD1 as D (6 bases). CDR1 and CDR2 from the germline V gene are ENHRY and SYGVKD. This CDR3 has 19 amino acids. The V gene lost 0 bases and the J gene lost 5 bases, with 25 bases spanning the gap. The CDR3 loop is CAISESRRLRGPQGTEAFF. The CDR3 DNA reads TGTGCCATCAGTGAGTCACGGAGGCTCCGGGGCCCCCAGGGGACTGAAGCTTTCTTT.

This clonotype has just a few counts. The genes are TRBV5-1 and TRBJ2-7; 9 positions agree with TRBD1. CDR3 length: 15 amino acids. Unmatched junction bases numbered 10, after V lost 3 bases and J lost 6 bases. Germline loops: CDR1 SGHRS, CDR2 YFSETQ. In DNA form, the CDR3 reads TGCGCCAGCAGCTCAGGACAGGGGCCCTTGGGCGAGCAGTACTTC. Its translation: CASSSGQGPLGEQYF.

This clonotype has just a few counts. J is TRBJ2-6 and V is TRBV7-2, with D possibly matching TRBD2 (5 bases). With 4 bases removed from V and 0 bases from J, the gap between germline ends came to 16 bases. Germline V gives CDR1 SGHTA, CDR2 FQGNSA. The CDR3 length is 18 residues. This CDR3 is CASSSLYSDASGANVLTF. The CDR3 DNA follows: TGTGCCAGCAGCTCCTTATATAGCGACGCCTCTGGGGCCAACGTCCTGACTTTC.

This clonotype turned up a few times. The chain joins TRBV7-2 to TRBJ2-3; D is possibly TRBD1 (6 bases). Trimming pared 6 bases from V and 2 bases from J, leaving 12 bases between. The CDR3 is 14 residues long. Germline V gives CDR1 SGHTA, CDR2 FQGNSA. CDR3 sequence (DNA): TGTGCCAGCAGAAAACAGGGAATCACAGATACGCAGTATTTT. Translation gives CASRKQGITDTQYF.

This clonotype has more than one count but fewer than ten. V is TRBV4-2 and J is TRBJ2-7; TRBD2 is a possible D gene (5 bases). The V end lost 4 bases, the J end lost 3 bases, and 13 bases lay between the germline ends. This CDR3 region has 14 residues. From germline, CDR1 is LGHNA and CDR2 YNFKEQ. The CDR3 DNA reads as TGTGCCAGCAGCCCGTTCGGGGAATACTACGAGCAGTACTTC. As protein: CASSPFGEYYEQYF.

There are a few counts of this clonotype. The chain has TRBV10-3 and TRBJ2-3, with a possible D match to TRBD2 (6 bases). Germline values: CDR1 ENHRY, CDR2 SYGVKD. Deletions cut 7 bases from V and 0 bases from J, with 11 bases between. The CDR3 covers 14 residues. CDR3 nucleotide sequence: TGTGCCATCACGTCTGCGGGGAGCACAGATACGCAGTATTTT. Translated, it gives CAITSAGSTDTQYF.

For the CDR3, the DNA is TGTGCCAGCAGCTTAAACCGGCGAGGGGCGCGGACTGAAGCTTTCTTT. Translating gives CASSLNRRGARTEAFF. The rearrangement joins TRBV7-3 to TRBJ1-1; weak D call: TRBD1 (5 bases). The germline gives CDR1 SGHTA, CDR2 FQGTGA. The CDR3 contains 16 residues. Between the trimmed V and J ends, which lost 1 base and 5 bases, there was a span of 17 bases.